The 8 T cell receptor beta chains below all came from one sample that was sequenced in a study of CD8+CD57+ T cells in acquired aplastic anemia. The use of genomic DNA as template underpinned the TCR beta VDJ and CDR3 profiling. TCRdb reanalysed the reads using MiXCR and keeps one entry per CDR3 protein. This table has around 200,000 distinct CDR3 sequences, roughly 65% appearing once. Previously, flow cytometry had revealed CD8+CD57+ cell expansion in the patients chosen for sequencing. The sequencing sample was made of sorted CD4+, CD8+, or CD8+CD57+ T cells (not recorded which) from PBMCs. These receptors were obtained from a human donor with aplastic anemia.

The chain employs TRBV15 and TRBJ1-4; D is unclear. The ends were cut back, 0 bases at V and 8 bases at J, with 13 bases in the middle. This CDR3 spans 15 amino acids. CDR1 LNHNV and CDR2 YYDKDF come from the germline V gene (reference sequence). In nucleotides, the CDR3 is TGTGCCACCAGCAGAGATCGGGAATTGGGCGAAAAACTGTTTTTT. It specifies CATSRDRELGEKLFF. The variable domain in full, with the rest retrieved from reference TRBV15 and TRBJ1-4, is DAMVIQNPRYQVTQFGKPVTLSCSQTLNHNVMYWYQQKSSQAPKLLFHYYDKDFNNEADTPDNFQSRRPNTSFCFLDIRSPGLGDTAMYLCATSRDRELGEKLFFGSGTQLSVL.

Of note for this clonotype: The junction and the germline gene differ at one end; a read error may be behind it. The chain employs TRBV9 and TRBJ2-3; TRBD2 matches at 11 bases. In germline, CDR1 is SGDLS, CDR2 YYNGEE. CDR3 length equals 17 residues. In DNA, the CDR3 is TGTGCCAGCATCGTAGGGAGACTAGCGGGGAGCACAGAGACGCAGTATTTT. Translated, it gives CASIVGRLAGSTETQYF.

This clonotype was detected a few times. This rearrangement joins TRBV5-1 to TRBJ1-2, with 7 positions matching TRBD1. Germline loops: CDR1 SGHRS, CDR2 YFSETQ. The CDR3 spans 13 residues. After removal of 0 bases from V and 6 bases from J, the junction contained 2 bases not matched to a gene. The CDR3 is CASSLAQGDGYTF. CDR3 bases: TGCGCCAGCAGCTTGGCGCAGGGGGATGGCTACACCTTC.

This clonotype was counted a few times. The chain uses TRBV27 and TRBJ1-4; D call uncertain. This CDR3 contains 17 residues. Trimming took 4 bases from V and 0 from J, leaving 15 bases between them. In germline, CDR1 is MNHEY, CDR2 SMNVEV (reference sequence). In DNA form, the CDR3 reads TGTGCCAGCAGTTCGGGCCTGGACTCTGCAACTAATGAAAAACTGTTTTTT. It is translated as CASSSGLDSATNEKLFF.

This clonotype came up many times. The chain links TRBV5-8 to TRBJ1-2; D is unresolved. The CDR3 has 14 residues. V gave up 4 bases and J gave up 8 bases, with 18 bases separating them. Per germline, CDR1 SGHTS and CDR2 YDEGEE. The CDR3 region has the DNA TGTGCCAGCAGCCTGCGCAGGTCGGGCCTCGGCTACACCTTC. Encoded protein: CASSLRRSGLGYTF.

This clonotype was counted many times. V is TRBV6-5 and J is TRBJ1-4; D ambiguous. Germline-derived CDR1 and CDR2 are MNHEY and SVGAGI. The ends were cut back, 10 bases at V and 0 bases at J, with 15 bases in the middle. There are 15 residues in the CDR3. CDR3 residues: CATSTGIATNEKLFF. The CDR3 bases are TGTGCCACCTCGACGGGTATAGCAACTAATGAAAAACTGTTTTTT.

The rearrangement joins TRBV19 to TRBJ1-1; possibly TRBD1 for D (6 bases). This CDR3 has 15 amino acids. Germline V gene sequence: CDR1 LNHDA, CDR2 SQIVND (reference sequence). V lost 5 bases and J 5 bases, leaving 18 bases between the germline ends. The CDR3 nucleotides read TGTGCCAGTAGTCCCGGGAGGGGGGCGAGGACTGAAGCTTTCTTT. Protein sequence: CASSPGRGARTEAFF.

In its sample, this clonotype was seen many times. The chain links TRBV5-4 to TRBJ2-1; D uncertain. Trimming took 0 bases from V and 8 from J, leaving 6 bases between them. The germline gives CDR1 SGHNT, CDR2 YYREEE (reference sequence). The CDR3 length is 12 residues. The CDR3 nucleotides are TGTGCCAGCAGCTTGGACTATTATGAGCAGTTCTTC. Translated, it gives CASSLDYYEQFF.